Listed here are 23 T cell receptor beta chains from one sample, sequenced in a study of CD8 T cells in Susac syndrome. RNA, at about 0.45 to 1 ug, was reverse transcribed with random hexamers. One entry per CDR3 protein, called by TCRdb with MiXCR from the immunoSEQ multiplex PCR reads. Altogether 150,000 to 200,000 distinct CDR3 sequences are present, roughly 95% being singletons, with the ten largest covering 0.093%. Sequencing was performed on CD4+ T cells from PBMCs. Every receptor here comes from a human donor with multiple sclerosis.

The chain has TRBV7-9 and TRBJ1-4, with D possibly TRBD1 on 5 matching bases. There are 15 residues in the CDR3. V shed 2 bases and J shed 1 base, with 8 bases lying between them. Germline loops: CDR1 SEHNR, CDR2 FQNEAQ (reference sequence). Written as DNA, the CDR3 is TGTGCCAGCAGCTTACCCAGGGTAACTAATGAAAAACTGTTTTTT. It translates to CASSLPRVTNEKLFF.

The rearrangement joins TRBV29-1 to TRBJ2-7; 12 bases are a match to TRBD1. V dropped 6 bases and J dropped 7; count of bases not matched to a gene: 13. The CDR3 consists of 15 residues. CDR1 and CDR2 from the germline V gene are SQVTM and ANQGSEA. The CDR3 DNA reads as TGCAGCGTCGTCCACTGGGGACAGGGGGCTCAGGAGCAGTACTTC. Translated: CSVVHWGQGAQEQYF.

The chain uses TRBV4-3 and TRBJ2-7, with D perhaps matching TRBD2 (5 bases). This CDR3 contains 14 residues. V gave up 0 bases and J gave up 8 bases, with 14 bases separating them. CDR1 is LGHNA and CDR2 is YSLEER in the germline V gene. The CDR3 DNA reads as TGCGCCAGCAGCCAAGATCGTCGAGGGCTCAAGCAGTACTTC. Translating gives CASSQDRRGLKQYF.

The gene calls are TRBV30 and TRBJ2-5, with D perhaps given as TRBD1 or TRBD2 (6 bases each). Germline V CDR1 and CDR2: GTSNPN, SVGIG (reference sequence). CDR3 length equals 16 residues. The V and J ends lost 4 bases and 2 bases respectively, with 20 bases between them. The CDR3 DNA reads TGTGCCTGGAACCACCTGCGGGGACACGCTCAAGAGACCCAGTACTTC. Translated, it gives CAWNHLRGHAQETQYF.

The V call is TRBV2, the J call TRBJ2-2; possibly TRBD1 for D (6 bases). Germline assignment: CDR1 SNHLY and CDR2 FYNNEI. The CDR3 is 13 residues long. V lost 6 bases and J lost 4, with 9 bases in between. The CDR3 reads CASRDSPTGELFF. CDR3 nucleotides: TGTGCCAGCAGGGACAGTCCCACCGGGGAGCTGTTTTTT.

The chain joins TRBV15 to TRBJ2-5, with a tentative D call TRBD2 (6 bases). This CDR3 comprises 12 residues. Germline V gives CDR1 LNHNV, CDR2 YYDKDF (reference sequence). V gave up 0 bases and J gave up 9 bases, with 8 bases separating them. The DNA of the CDR3 is TGTGCCACCAGCAGAGATTGGGGGGCCCAGTACTTC. Translation: CATSRDWGAQYF.

J is TRBJ2-1 and V is TRBV7-9; tentative D call: TRBD2 (6 bases). Germline values: CDR1 SEHNR, CDR2 FQNEAQ (reference sequence). V was clipped by 5 bases and J by 2 bases, with 13 bases between them. CDR3 length: 15 amino acids. DNA of the CDR3: TGTGCCAGCAGCCCCGGGACTCCGGCCTACAATGAGCAGTTCTTC. Translated: CASSPGTPAYNEQFF.

This chain joins TRBV20-1 and TRBJ1-5; D is unresolved. The CDR3 is 14 amino acids. Per germline, CDR1 DFQATT and CDR2 SNEGSKA (reference sequence). V was trimmed by 6 bases and J by 3 bases, leaving 15 bases between them. The CDR3 protein is CSAVPLPANQPQHF. The CDR3 bases are TGCAGTGCCGTGCCCCTCCCCGCCAATCAGCCCCAGCATTTT.

The rearrangement links TRBV5-4 to TRBJ2-1; 7 bases align to TRBD2. Germline values: CDR1 SGHNT, CDR2 YYREEE (reference sequence). The CDR3 totals 17 residues. V shed 3 bases and J 5 bases; nucleotides not matched to a gene: 14. The CDR3 nucleotides read TGTGCCAGCAGCTCACATCTAGGACTAGTAGAAAACAATGAGCAGTTCTTC. This gives the protein CASSSHLGLVENNEQFF.

V is TRBV15 and J is TRBJ1-2, with D hard to call. Per the germline V gene, CDR1 is LNHNV and CDR2 is YYDKDF (reference sequence). The CDR3 loop spans 13 amino acids. Trimming removed 0 bases at V and 12 bases at J, with 14 bases between. The CDR3 bases are TGTGCCACCAGCAGAGATGGCCAGAGTCTCGACACCTTC. This gives the protein CATSRDGQSLDTF.

The chain couples TRBV27 to TRBJ1-2; possibly TRBD1 for D (5 bases). The ends were cut back, 5 bases at V and 5 bases at J, with 15 bases in the middle. The germline CDR1 and CDR2 sequences are MNHEY and SMNVEV (reference sequence). The CDR3 totals 14 residues. This CDR3 reads CASSPRLGGYGYTF. In DNA, the CDR3 is TGTGCCAGCAGTCCCCGCCTGGGGGGGTATGGCTACACCTTC.

The chain is built from TRBV5-1 and TRBJ1-6, with D possibly TRBD1 on 6 matching bases. The CDR3 consists of 13 residues. V shed 4 bases and J shed 5 bases, with 7 bases lying between them. Germline V gene lookup returns CDR1 SGHRS and CDR2 YFSETQ. The DNA of the CDR3 is TGCGCCAGCAGCAACAGGGATAATTCACCCCTCCACTTT. Translating gives CASSNRDNSPLHF.

The rearrangement uses TRBV5-1 and TRBJ2-3; 9 nucleotides line up with TRBD2. This CDR3 has 18 residues. Germline assignment: CDR1 SGHRS and CDR2 YFSETQ. J gave up 4 bases and V 1 base, and 13 bases lay outside the gene matches. DNA for the CDR3: TGCGCCAGCAGCTTGAGTTCTAGCGGGGCCGCGAGGTCAGATACGCAGTATTTT. Translating gives CASSLSSSGAARSDTQYF.

The chain links TRBV3-1 to TRBJ2-1, with D unclear. The V end was cut by 0 bases, the J end by 6 bases, with 9 bases between. CDR1 is LGHDT and CDR2 is YNNKEL in the germline V gene (reference sequence). The CDR3 runs 14 residues. As DNA, the CDR3 is TGTGCCAGCAGCCAAGATCCCAGCGTCAATGAGCAGTTCTTC. This gives the protein CASSQDPSVNEQFF.

The gene calls are TRBV20-1 and TRBJ2-5; 10 bases map to TRBD1. The CDR3 covers 17 residues. The V gene's germline CDR1 is DFQATT and CDR2 SNEGSKA (reference sequence). V was pared by 1 base and J by 1 base, with 9 bases of the junction left unmatched. For the CDR3, the DNA is TGCAGTGCTAGAGTGTGGACGGGACAGGGGAGCCAAGAGACCCAGTACTTC. Translated: CSARVWTGQGSQETQYF.

This sequence joins TRBV2 and TRBJ2-5, with TRBD2 identical over 10 bases. Losses at the gene ends were 7 bases for V and 5 bases for J; bases not matched to a gene: 16. Germline assignment: CDR1 SNHLY and CDR2 FYNNEI. This CDR3 comprises 17 residues. CDR3 amino acids: CASIRGGAGGLSETQYF. CDR3 in DNA: TGTGCCAGCATCCGAGGGGGAGCGGGGGGGCTGTCCGAGACCCAGTACTTC.

This chain joins TRBV20-1 and TRBJ1-5, with D tentatively TRBD1 (5 bases). CDR1 DFQATT and CDR2 SNEGSKA come from the germline V gene (reference sequence). V lost 3 bases, J lost 8 bases, and 14 bases lay in between. This CDR3 comprises 13 residues. The CDR3 spells CSARGTADKPQHF. The CDR3 DNA reads TGCAGTGCTAGGGGGACGGCCGATAAGCCCCAGCATTTT.

The rearrangement joins TRBV7-2 to TRBJ2-7; D remains unclear. The CDR3 has 12 amino acids. The ends were cut back, 0 bases at V and 12 bases at J, with 12 bases in the middle. The germline V gene encodes CDR1 SGHTA and CDR2 FQGNSA. CDR3 amino acids: CASSLALTSMYF. In DNA form, the CDR3 reads TGTGCCAGCAGCTTAGCGCTGACTTCTATGTACTTC.

V usage is TRBV6-2 or TRBV6-3 and J usage is TRBJ1-2; D is unresolved. From germline, CDR1 is MNHEY and CDR2 SVGEGT. CDR3 length: 13 residues. Trimming took 0 bases from V and 8 from J, leaving 10 bases between them. The CDR3 region has the DNA TGTGCCAGCAGTTACTCACTGTATGAAGGCTACACCTTC. It is translated as CASSYSLYEGYTF.

This clonotype showed up just a few times. The chain employs TRBV4-2 and TRBJ2-7, with D tentatively TRBD1 (7 bases). The CDR3 spans 14 residues. Trimming took off 1 base at V and 6 bases at J, with 13 bases between the two ends. CDR1 is LGHNA and CDR2 is YNFKEQ in the germline V gene. The DNA for the CDR3 is TGTGCCAGCAGCCAAGTCCTCCAGGGGGGCGAGCAGTACTTC. This translates into CASSQVLQGGEQYF.

The V call is TRBV2, the J call TRBJ1-2; D unclear. V was shortened by 3 bases and J by 1 base, with 9 bases between the two germline ends. The CDR3 consists of 14 residues. Germline V gives CDR1 SNHLY, CDR2 FYNNEI. The CDR3 protein is CASSELLGNYGYTF. In DNA, the CDR3 is TGTGCCAGCAGTGAGCTCTTGGGTAACTATGGCTACACCTTC.

V usage is TRBV7-9 and J usage is TRBJ2-2; D gene ambiguous. Germline V gene lookup returns CDR1 SEHNR and CDR2 FQNEAQ (reference sequence). With 7 bases removed from V and 3 bases from J, the gap between germline ends came to 21 bases. CDR3 length equals 17 residues. The CDR3 protein is CASTKYAHGKYTGELFF. In nucleotides, the CDR3 is TGTGCCAGCACCAAATACGCCCACGGAAAATACACCGGGGAGCTGTTTTTT.

The chain links TRBV12-3 or TRBV12-4 to TRBJ1-2, with D hard to call. The CDR3 consists of 14 residues. The V end was cut by 2 bases, the J end by 8 bases, with 15 bases between. The chain's CDR3 is CASSLQQLKWGYTF. The CDR3 nucleotides are TGTGCCAGCAGTTTACAACAGCTTAAGTGGGGCTACACCTTC.